The entry that follows covers one TCR beta chain sequence. Generated by immunoSEQ multiplex PCR, the TCRdb table keeps only in-frame clones and is missing some. The sample contains over 300,000 clones, about 90% of which appear only once. This entry belongs to a study of blood T cell repertoires in COVID-19. The overall study: There were acute and convalescent COVID-19 samples, and they came from the United States, Italy and Spain.

CDR3 size: 13 residues. The V end lost 0 bases, the J end lost 9 bases, and 9 bases lay between the germline ends. The TCR comes from a man aged 40-50 years with acute or convalescent COVID-19. The sample was peripheral blood. V usage is TRBV12-3 or TRBV12-4 and J usage is TRBJ1-5; no clear D. CDR3 sequence reads: CASSLAPSTPQHF. The DNA for the CDR3 is TGTGCCAGCAGTTTAGCGCCTAGCACGCCCCAGCATTTT.